A selection of T cell receptor beta chains follows, all from one sample in a study of cytotoxic CD8 clonotypes in ibrutinib-treated CLL. Repertoires were generated with immunoSEQ multiplex PCR, while TCRdb's copy carries only in-frame clones and drops some. The table has some 130,000 clones, 70% to 90% seen once. Source: PBMCs, taken after 24 months of ibrutinib treatment. These receptors were obtained from a human donor with chronic lymphocytic leukemia. Each CDR3 is given without its conserved first and last residue. Where a row states a size, it is once, few, many or the class of an expanded clone; other rows omit it.

CDR3 length	V gene	J gene	clone size	CDR3 protein
12	TRBV19	TRBJ1-2	-	ASTLGGRNYGYT
14	TRBV19	TRBJ1-5	-	ASRLESALGNQPQH
14	TRBV9	TRBJ2-2	-	ASSVGQGVISGELF
14	TRBV23-1	TRBJ1-1	-	ASSQSRTGGNTEAF
9	TRBV7-2	TRBJ2-1	-	ASSLVNEQF
13	TRBV7-9	TRBJ1-1	once	ASSRRSRDTPEAF
13	TRBV5-4	TRBJ1-6	-	ASSYAGTGNSPLH
11	TRBV28	TRBJ1-1	-	ASSRGLSTEAF
12	TRBV18	TRBJ1-2	-	ASSPREQLYGYT
11	TRBV10-1	TRBJ1-1	-	ASRTGVYTEAF
9	TRBV27	TRBJ1-1	-	ASGGRTEAF
13	TRBV4-3	TRBJ1-1	-	ASSQELPGGTEAF
12	TRBV6-5	TRBJ1-5	-	ASTTRVGNQPQH
12	TRBV28	TRBJ2-7	few	ASSPPRFPGEQY
10	TRBV2	TRBJ2-6	-	AVEPGANVLT
9	TRBV6-5	TRBJ1-2	-	ASSVVYGYT
14	TRBV4-1	TRBJ1-2	-	ASSQYGLAGADGYT
13	TRBV6-1	TRBJ1-1	few	ASRPDRSRNTEAF
11	TRBV6-6	TRBJ2-7	-	ASSYQSNYEQY
13	TRBV27	TRBJ2-1	-	ASSLRIPWGDEQF
14	TRBV5-4	TRBJ2-2	-	ASSLYSGVNTGELF
14	TRBV5-5	TRBJ2-7	-	ASSLAQGASSYEQY
14	TRBV7-2	TRBJ2-3	once	ASSSRLALFTDTQY
11	TRBV18	TRBJ2-3	once	ASSPFRTDTQY
10	TRBV5-1	TRBJ2-3	-	ASSSSTDTQY
11	TRBV6-1	TRBJ1-1	-	ASSESRNTEAF
16	TRBV28	TRBJ2-3	-	ASSLWTSGGVSTDTQY
13	TRBV5-1	TRBJ1-4	once	ASSLLGSTNEKLF
13	TRBV25-1	TRBJ2-2	-	ASSQDSNPTGELF
12	TRBV7-2	TRBJ2-5	-	ASSSRDYQETQY
13	TRBV5-1	TRBJ2-6	-	ASSSGASGANVLT
13	TRBV28	TRBJ2-2	-	ASRKIQGGTGELF
17	TRBV4-2	TRBJ2-5	-	ASSQGTGEWVGVGETQY
14	TRBV9	TRBJ1-4	-	ASSPLSGGTNEKLF
18	TRBV28	TRBJ2-1	-	ASSLRTGTSGGPYIDEQF
16	TRBV27	TRBJ2-5	-	ASSFGPGDRGPRETQY
13	TRBV7-9	TRBJ1-3	-	ASSTEGAAGNTIY
11	TRBV9	TRBJ1-2	few	ASSAASTYGYT
13	TRBV4-3	TRBJ2-3	once	ASSQDRGGDGTQY
13	TRBV5-4	TRBJ2-7	-	ASSLEGSYGYEQY
10	TRBV28	TRBJ2-7	-	ASTRTGYEQY
9	TRBV20-1	TRBJ2-3	once	SLRPTDTQY
9	TRBV9	TRBJ2-3	-	ASSVADTQY
11	TRBV7-6	TRBJ2-7	-	ASSPRGVYEQY
11	TRBV7-3	TRBJ1-1	few	ASSFTGDTEAF
11	TRBV5-1	TRBJ2-5	-	ASSRGLKETQY
13	TRBV5-4	TRBJ2-7	-	ASSTLTGGYNEQY
9	TRBV5-1	TRBJ2-7	-	ASSLETEQY
13	TRBV28	TRBJ2-5	-	ASSPIGLSSGTQY
14	TRBV7-6	TRBJ1-2	-	ASSLGVWYVLYGYT
13	TRBV6-5	TRBJ2-1	-	ASSYGGGPYNEQF